This T cell receptor beta chain was retrieved from a study of control samples from healthy donors and cancer patients. Here immunoSEQ multiplex PCR was the method, and the copy in TCRdb shows in-frame clones only, minus some. This sample carries tens of thousands of clones, 88% of them seen once, and the ten largest clones take approximately 15%. The CDR3 runs 16 residues. Losses at the gene ends were 2 bases for V and 3 bases for J; bases not matched to a gene: 7. Germline-derived CDR1 and CDR2 are MNHNY and SVGAGI (reference sequence). The clonotype originates from a woman aged 70 to 79 in good health. The V call is TRBV6-6, the J call TRBJ1-1; 9 bases fit TRBD1. Sequencing input: blood. The CDR3: CASSYPTGQGDTEAFF. DNA for the CDR3: TGTGCCAGCAGTTACCCGACGGGACAGGGTGACACTGAAGCTTTCTTT.